This T cell receptor (beta chain) stems from a study of Tregs in tolerant kidney transplant recipients. Mixed chimerism was transient after nonmyeloablative marrow transplants from related graft donors. Method: immunoSEQ multiplex PCR; TCRdb's copy keeps in-frame clones and lacks some. Here the sample spans about 100,000 clones, approximately 94% being singletons. CDR1 and CDR2 from the germline V gene are PRHDT and FYEKMQ (reference sequence). The CDR3 covers 14 residues. With 8 bases clipped from V and 5 bases from J, the junction kept 10 bases outside the gene matches. The source was CD4+ T cells from blood (PBMCs), collected 12 months after the transplant. This TCR derives from a human patient who received a combined kidney and bone marrow transplant. The graft donor may account for some of the T cells. The chain employs TRBV13 and TRBJ2-5, with 8 bases matching TRBD2. This CDR3 reads CASRIAGRKETQYF. The CDR3 DNA is TGTGCCAGCCGAATAGCGGGAAGAAAGGAGACCCAGTACTTC.